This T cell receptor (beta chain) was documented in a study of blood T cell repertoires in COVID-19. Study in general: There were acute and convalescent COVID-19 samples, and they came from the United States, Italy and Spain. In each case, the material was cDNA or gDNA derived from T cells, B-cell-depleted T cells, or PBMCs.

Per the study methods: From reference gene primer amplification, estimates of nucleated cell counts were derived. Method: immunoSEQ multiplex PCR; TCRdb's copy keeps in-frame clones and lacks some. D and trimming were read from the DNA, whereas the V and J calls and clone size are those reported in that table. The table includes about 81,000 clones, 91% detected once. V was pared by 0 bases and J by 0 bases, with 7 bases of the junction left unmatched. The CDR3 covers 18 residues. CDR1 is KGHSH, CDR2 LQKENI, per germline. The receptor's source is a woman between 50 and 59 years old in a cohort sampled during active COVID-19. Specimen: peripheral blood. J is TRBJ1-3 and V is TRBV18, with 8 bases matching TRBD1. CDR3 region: CASSPPRTGLSSGNTIYF. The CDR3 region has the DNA TGTGCCAGCTCACCACCCCGGACAGGGCTTAGCTCTGGAAACACCATATATTTT.